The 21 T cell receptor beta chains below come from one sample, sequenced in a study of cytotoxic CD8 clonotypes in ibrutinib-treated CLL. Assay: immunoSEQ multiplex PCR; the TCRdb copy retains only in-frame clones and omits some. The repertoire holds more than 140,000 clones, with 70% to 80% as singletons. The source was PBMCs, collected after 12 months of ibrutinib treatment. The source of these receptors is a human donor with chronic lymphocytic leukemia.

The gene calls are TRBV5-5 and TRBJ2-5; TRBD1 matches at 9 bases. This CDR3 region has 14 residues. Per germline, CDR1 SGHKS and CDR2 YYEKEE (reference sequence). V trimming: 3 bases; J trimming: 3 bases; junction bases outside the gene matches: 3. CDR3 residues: CASSSRDREETQYF. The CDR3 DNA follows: TGTGCCAGCAGCTCCCGGGACAGGGAAGAGACCCAGTACTTC.

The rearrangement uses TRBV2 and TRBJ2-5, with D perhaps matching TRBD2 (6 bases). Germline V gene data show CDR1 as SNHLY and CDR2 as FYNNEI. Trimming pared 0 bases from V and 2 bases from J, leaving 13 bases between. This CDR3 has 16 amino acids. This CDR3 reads CASSEAHWGVQETQYF. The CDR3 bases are TGTGCCAGCAGTGAAGCGCACTGGGGGGTGCAAGAGACCCAGTACTTC.

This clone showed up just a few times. CDR3 nucleotide sequence: TGTGCCTGGAGTGTGGGTGAGCCCCTCCACTTT. Amino acid sequence: CAWSVGEPLHF. The chain recombines TRBV30 with TRBJ1-6; no reliable D call. The CDR3 covers 11 residues. V was cut by 0 bases and J by 13 bases, with 7 bases left in between. CDR1 is GTSNPN and CDR2 is SVGIG in the germline V gene (reference sequence).

The CDR3 sequence is CASSSDRGRSYEQYF. DNA of the CDR3: TGTGCCAGCAGCTCCGACAGGGGGCGGTCCTACGAGCAGTACTTC. The chain has TRBV6-6 and TRBJ2-7; 10 nucleotides match TRBD1. The length of the CDR3 is 15 residues. V was pared by 6 bases and J by 1 base, with 6 bases of the junction left unmatched. The germline V gene has CDR1 MNHNY and CDR2 SVGAGI (reference sequence).

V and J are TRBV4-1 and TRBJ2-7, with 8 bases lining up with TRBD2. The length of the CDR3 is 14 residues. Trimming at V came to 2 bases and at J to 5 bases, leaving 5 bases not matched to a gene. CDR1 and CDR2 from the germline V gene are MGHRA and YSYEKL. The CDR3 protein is CASSQTGLADEQYF. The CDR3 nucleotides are TGCGCCAGCAGCCAAACCGGACTAGCTGACGAGCAGTACTTC.

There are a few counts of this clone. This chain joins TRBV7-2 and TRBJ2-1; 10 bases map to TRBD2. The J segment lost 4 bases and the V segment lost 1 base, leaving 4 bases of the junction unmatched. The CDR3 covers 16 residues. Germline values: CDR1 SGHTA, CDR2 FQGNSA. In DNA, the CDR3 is TGTGCCAGCAGCTTAGTGCGGACTAGCGGATACAATGAGCAGTTCTTC. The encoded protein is CASSLVRTSGYNEQFF.

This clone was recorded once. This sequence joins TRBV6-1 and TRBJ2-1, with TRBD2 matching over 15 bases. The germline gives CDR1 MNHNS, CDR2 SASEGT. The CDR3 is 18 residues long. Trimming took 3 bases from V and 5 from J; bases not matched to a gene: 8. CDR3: CASSDPGTSGRPHNEQFF. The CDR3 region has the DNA TGTGCCAGCAGTGACCCAGGGACTAGCGGGAGGCCGCACAATGAGCAGTTCTTC.

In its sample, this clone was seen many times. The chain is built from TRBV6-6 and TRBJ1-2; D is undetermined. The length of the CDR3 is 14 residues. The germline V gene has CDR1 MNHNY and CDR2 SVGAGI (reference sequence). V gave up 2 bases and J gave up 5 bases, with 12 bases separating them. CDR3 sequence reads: CASSYEVAGYGYTF. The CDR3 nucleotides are TGTGCCAGCAGTTACGAGGTCGCGGGGTATGGCTACACCTTC.

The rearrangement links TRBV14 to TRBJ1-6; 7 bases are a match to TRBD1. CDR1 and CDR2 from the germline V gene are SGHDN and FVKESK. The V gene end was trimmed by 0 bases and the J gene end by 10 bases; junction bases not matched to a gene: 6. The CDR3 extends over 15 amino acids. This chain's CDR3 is CASSQEGQRSSPLHF. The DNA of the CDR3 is TGTGCCAGCAGCCAAGAGGGACAGAGATCATCACCCCTCCACTTT. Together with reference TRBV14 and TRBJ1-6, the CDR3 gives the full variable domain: EAGVTQFPSHSVIEKGQTVTLRCDPISGHDNLYWYRRVMGKEIKFLLHFVKESKQDESGMPNNRFLAERTGGTYSTLKVQPAELEDSGVYFCASSQEGQRSSPLHFGNGTRLTVT.

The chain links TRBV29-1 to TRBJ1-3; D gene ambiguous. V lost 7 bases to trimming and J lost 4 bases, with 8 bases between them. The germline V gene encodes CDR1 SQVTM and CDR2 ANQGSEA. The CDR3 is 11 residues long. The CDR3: CSGLKGNTIYF. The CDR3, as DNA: TGCAGCGGGCTAAAAGGAAACACCATATATTTT.

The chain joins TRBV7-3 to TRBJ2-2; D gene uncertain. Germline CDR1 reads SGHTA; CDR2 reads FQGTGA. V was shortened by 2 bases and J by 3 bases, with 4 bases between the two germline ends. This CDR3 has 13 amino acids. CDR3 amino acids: CASSLSHTGELFF. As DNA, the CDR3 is TGTGCCAGCAGCTTATCCCACACCGGGGAGCTGTTTTTT.

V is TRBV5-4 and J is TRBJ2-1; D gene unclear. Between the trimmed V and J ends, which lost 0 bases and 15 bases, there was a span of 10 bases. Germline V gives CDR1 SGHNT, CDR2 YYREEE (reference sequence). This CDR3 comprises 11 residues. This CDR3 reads CASSLGDNPFF. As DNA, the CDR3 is TGTGCCAGCAGCTTGGGTGACAATCCGTTCTTC.

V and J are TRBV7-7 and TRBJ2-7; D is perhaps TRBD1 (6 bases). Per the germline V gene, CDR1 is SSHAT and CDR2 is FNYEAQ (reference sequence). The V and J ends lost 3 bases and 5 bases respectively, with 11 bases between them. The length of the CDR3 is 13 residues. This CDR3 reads CASSFGQGNEQYF. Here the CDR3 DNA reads TGTGCCAGCAGCTTTGGGCAGGGGAACGAGCAGTACTTC.

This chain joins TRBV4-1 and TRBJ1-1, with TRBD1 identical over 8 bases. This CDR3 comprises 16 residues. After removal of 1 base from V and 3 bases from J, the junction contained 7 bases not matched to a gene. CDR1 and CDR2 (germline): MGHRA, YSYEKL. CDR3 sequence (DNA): TGCGCCAGCAGCCAAGTAGGGACAGGTCAAGACACTGAAGCTTTCTTT. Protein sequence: CASSQVGTGQDTEAFF.

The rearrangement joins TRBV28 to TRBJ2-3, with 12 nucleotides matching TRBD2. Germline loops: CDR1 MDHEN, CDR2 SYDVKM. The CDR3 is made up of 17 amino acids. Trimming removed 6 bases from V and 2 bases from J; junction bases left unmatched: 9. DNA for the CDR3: TGTGCCAGCAGCCCGCCCCGACTAGCGGGGGCCACAGATACGCAGTATTTT. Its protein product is CASSPPRLAGATDTQYF.

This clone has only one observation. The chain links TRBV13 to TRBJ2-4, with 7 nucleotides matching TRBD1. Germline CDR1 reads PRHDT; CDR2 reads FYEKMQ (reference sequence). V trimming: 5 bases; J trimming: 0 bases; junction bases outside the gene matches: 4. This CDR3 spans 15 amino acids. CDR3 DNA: TGTGCCAGCAGCAGACGACAGGGAGCCAAAAACATTCAGTACTTC. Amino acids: CASSRRQGAKNIQYF.

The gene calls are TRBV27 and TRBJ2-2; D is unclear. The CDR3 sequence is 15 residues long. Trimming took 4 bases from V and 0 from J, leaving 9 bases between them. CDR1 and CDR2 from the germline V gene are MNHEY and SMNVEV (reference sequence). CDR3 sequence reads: CASSYYSANTGELFF. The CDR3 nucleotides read TGTGCCAGCAGTTATTACAGTGCGAACACCGGGGAGCTGTTTTTT.

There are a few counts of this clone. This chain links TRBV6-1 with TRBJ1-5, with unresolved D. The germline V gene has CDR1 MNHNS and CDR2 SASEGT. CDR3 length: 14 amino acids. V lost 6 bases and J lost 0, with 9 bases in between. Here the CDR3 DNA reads TGTGCCAGCAGAGAGGATTATAGCAATCAGCCCCAGCATTTT. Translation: CASREDYSNQPQHF.

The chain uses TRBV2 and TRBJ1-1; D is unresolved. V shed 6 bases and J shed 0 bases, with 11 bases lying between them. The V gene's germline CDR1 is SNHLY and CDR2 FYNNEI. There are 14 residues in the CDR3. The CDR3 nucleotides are TGTGCCAGCAGCACCGGGATGGTGAACACTGAAGCTTTCTTT. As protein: CASSTGMVNTEAFF.

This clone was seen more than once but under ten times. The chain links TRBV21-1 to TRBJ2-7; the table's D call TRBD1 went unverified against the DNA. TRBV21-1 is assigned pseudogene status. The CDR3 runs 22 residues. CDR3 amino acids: CASSKSLTLGRPGQGAIHEQYF. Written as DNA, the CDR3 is TGTGCCAGCAGCAAATCCCTAACGTTAGGACGCCCGGGACAGGGGGCGATCCACGAGCAGTACTTC.

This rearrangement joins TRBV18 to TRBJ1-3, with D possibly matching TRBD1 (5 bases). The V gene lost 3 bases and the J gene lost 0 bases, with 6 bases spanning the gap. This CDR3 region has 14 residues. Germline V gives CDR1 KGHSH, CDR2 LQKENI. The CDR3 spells CASSPDSSGNTIYF. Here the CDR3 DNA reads TGTGCCAGCTCACCCGACAGCTCTGGAAACACCATATATTTT.